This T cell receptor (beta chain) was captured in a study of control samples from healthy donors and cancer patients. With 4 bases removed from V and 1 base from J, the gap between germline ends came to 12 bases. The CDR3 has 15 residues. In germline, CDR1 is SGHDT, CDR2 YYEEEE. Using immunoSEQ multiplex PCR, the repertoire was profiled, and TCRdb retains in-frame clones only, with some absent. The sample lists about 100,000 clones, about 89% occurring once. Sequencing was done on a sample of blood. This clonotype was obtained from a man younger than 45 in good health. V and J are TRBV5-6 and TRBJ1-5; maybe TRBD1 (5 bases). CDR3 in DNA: TGTGCCAGCAGCCGGGGGACCGTCAGCAATCAGCCCCAGCATTTT. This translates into CASSRGTVSNQPQHF. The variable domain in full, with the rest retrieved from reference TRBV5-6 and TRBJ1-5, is DAGVTQSPTHLIKTRGQQVTLRCSPKSGHDTVSWYQQALGQGPQFIFQYYEEEERQRGNFPDRFSGHQFPNYSSELNVNALLLGDSALYLCASSRGTVSNQPQHFGDGTRLSIL.